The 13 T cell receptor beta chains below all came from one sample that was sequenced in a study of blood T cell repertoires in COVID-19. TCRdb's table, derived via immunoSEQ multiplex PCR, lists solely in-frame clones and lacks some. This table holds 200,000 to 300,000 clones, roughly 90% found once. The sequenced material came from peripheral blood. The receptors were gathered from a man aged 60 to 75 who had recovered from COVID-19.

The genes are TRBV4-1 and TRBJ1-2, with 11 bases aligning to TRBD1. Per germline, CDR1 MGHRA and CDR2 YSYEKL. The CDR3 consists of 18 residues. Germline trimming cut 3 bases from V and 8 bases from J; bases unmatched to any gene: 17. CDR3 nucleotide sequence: TGCGCCAGCAGCCATCCCTCGATTGGGGACAGGGGGTTGAGGGGCTACACCTTC. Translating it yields CASSHPSIGDRGLRGYTF.

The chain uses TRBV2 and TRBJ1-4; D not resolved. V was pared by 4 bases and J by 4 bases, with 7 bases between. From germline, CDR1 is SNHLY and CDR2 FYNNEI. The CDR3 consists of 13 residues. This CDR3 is CASSGLFNEKLFF. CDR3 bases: TGTGCCAGCAGTGGGCTTTTTAATGAAAAACTGTTTTTT.

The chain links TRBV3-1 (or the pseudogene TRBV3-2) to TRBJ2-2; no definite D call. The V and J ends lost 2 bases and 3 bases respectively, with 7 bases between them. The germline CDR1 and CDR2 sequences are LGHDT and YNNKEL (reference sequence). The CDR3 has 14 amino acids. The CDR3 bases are TGTGCCAGCAGCCAATTCCGGGACACCGGGGAGCTGTTTTTT. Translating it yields CASSQFRDTGELFF.

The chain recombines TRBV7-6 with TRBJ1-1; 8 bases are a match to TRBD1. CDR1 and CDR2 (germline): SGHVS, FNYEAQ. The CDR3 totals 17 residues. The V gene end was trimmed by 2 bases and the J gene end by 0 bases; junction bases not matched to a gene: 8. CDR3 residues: CASSLLAGGRMNTEAFF. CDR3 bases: TGTGCCAGCAGCTTATTGGCAGGGGGCCGCATGAACACTGAAGCTTTCTTT.

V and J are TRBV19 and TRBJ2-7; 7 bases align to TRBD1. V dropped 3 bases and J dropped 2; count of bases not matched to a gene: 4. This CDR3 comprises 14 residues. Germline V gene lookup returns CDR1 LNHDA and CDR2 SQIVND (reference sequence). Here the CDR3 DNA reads TGTGCCAGTAGTATCCGGACAGGCCCCTACGAGCAGTACTTC. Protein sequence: CASSIRTGPYEQYF.

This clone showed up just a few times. The CDR3 nucleotides read TGCGCCAGCAGCTTCCAGGGACTTGCTGGAAACACCATATATTTT. Protein: CASSFQGLAGNTIYF. This chain uses TRBV5-1 with TRBJ1-3; D might be TRBD1 (5 bases). V shed 2 bases and J shed 2 bases, with 11 bases lying between them. The CDR3 has 15 residues. CDR1 is SGHRS and CDR2 is YFSETQ in the germline V gene.

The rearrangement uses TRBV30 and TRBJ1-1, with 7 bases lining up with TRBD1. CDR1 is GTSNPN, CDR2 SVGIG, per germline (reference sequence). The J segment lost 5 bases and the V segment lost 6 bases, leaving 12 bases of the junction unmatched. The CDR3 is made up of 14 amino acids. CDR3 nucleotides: TGTGCCTGCCAGGGGGACCCCACGGGGACTGAAGCTTTCTTT. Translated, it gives CACQGDPTGTEAFF.

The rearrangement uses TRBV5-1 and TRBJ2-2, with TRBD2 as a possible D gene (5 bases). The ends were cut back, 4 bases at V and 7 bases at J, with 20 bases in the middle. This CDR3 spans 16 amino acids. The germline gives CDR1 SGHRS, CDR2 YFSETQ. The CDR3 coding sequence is TGCGCCAGCAGCGGAGGACGGGTTACCTCCGGCGGGGAGCTGTTTTTT. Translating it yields CASSGGRVTSGGELFF.

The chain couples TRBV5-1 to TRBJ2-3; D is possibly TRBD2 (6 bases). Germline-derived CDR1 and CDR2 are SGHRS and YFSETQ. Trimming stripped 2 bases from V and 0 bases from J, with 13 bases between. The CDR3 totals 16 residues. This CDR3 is CASSFRASESTDTQYF. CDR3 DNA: TGCGCCAGCAGCTTTAGGGCTAGCGAGAGCACAGATACGCAGTATTTT.

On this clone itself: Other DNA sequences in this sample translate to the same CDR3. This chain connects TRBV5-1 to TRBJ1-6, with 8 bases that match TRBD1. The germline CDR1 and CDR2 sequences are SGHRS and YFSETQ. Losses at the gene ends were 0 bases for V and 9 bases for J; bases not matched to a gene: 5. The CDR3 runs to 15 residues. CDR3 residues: CASSLAGRGRSPLHF. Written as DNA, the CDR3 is TGCGCCAGCAGCTTGGCGGGCAGGGGGCGTTCACCCCTCCACTTT.

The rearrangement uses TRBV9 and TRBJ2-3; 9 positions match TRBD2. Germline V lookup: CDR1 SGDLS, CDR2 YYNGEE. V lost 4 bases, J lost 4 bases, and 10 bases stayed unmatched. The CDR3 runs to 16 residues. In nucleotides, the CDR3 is TGTGCCAGCAGCTCCAAATGGCGGGGGGGCTCAGATACGCAGTATTTT. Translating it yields CASSSKWRGGSDTQYF.

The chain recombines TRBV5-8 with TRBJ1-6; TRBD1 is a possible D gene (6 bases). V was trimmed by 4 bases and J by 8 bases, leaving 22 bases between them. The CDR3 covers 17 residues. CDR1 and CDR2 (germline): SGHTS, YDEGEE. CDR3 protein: CASSPAGDIIGDSPLHF. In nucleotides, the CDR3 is TGTGCCAGCAGCCCCGCAGGGGATATAATCGGGGATTCACCCCTCCACTTT.

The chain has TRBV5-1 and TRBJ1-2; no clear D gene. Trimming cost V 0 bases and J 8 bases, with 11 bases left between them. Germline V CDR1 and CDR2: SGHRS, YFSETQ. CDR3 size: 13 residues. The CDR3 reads CASSLGRGEGYTF. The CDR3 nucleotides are TGCGCCAGCAGCTTGGGCAGAGGAGAAGGCTACACCTTC.